Sequencing of this TCR beta chain was carried out in a study of T-cell memory formation after mild COVID-19. On the study more broadly: For the most part, TCR clusters were specific to one donor.

The CDR3 is made up of 18 amino acids. V lost 3 bases, J lost 4 bases, and 10 bases stayed unmatched. Looked up from germline, CDR1 is SGHVS and CDR2 is FQNEAQ. TCRdb ran MiXCR on the 5' RACE reads and lists one entry per CDR3 protein. The table includes approximately 34,000 distinct CDR3 sequences, approximately 8.3% detected once. This clonotype was found many times. The chain joins TRBV7-8 to TRBJ2-6; 9 positions agree with TRBD1. The clonotype was recovered from a man between 18 and 29 years old who had mild COVID-19 (a few samples of this study predate the infection). Cell type and time point are not known. Sequencing was performed on PBMCs or a T cell subset sorted from them (not recorded which). CDR3 region: CASSLVGGTGIGANVLTF. The CDR3 DNA reads TGTGCCAGCAGCTTGGTGGGCGGGACAGGGATCGGGGCCAACGTCCTGACTTTC.